Listed here is a single TCR beta chain. Antigen unknown. The sample belongs to a study of T-cell memory formation after mild COVID-19. The wider study: Among the donors, TCR clusters were largely specific to each donor. Study-wide results and caveats: Researchers report contracting CD4+ clones mostly in CM and EM, with CD8+ clones in EMRA.

TCRdb re-derived calls from the 5' RACE reads in MiXCR, one entry per CDR3 protein. The table records 400,000 or so distinct CDR3 sequences, around 21% of them present only once. J was trimmed by 2 bases and V by 5 bases; bases with no gene match: 8. Germline V gives CDR1 SQVTM, CDR2 ANQGSEA. The CDR3 loop spans 15 amino acids. Sequenced input: PBMCs or a T cell subset sorted from them (not recorded which). The V gene is TRBV29-1, the J gene TRBJ2-3; 9 nucleotides align to TRBD2. The source is an adult woman who had mild COVID-19 (a few samples of this study predate the infection). Cell type and time point are not known. Here the CDR3 reads CSVSSTSGLTDTQYF. CDR3 nucleotides: TGCAGCGTTTCCTCCACTAGCGGGCTCACAGATACGCAGTATTTT.